These T cell receptor beta chains were read from a single sample in a study of blood T cell repertoires in COVID-19. Sequencing was performed with immunoSEQ multiplex PCR; in TCRdb, only in-frame clones are kept and a portion is missing. The table shows approximately 110,000 clones, with approximately 74% occurring only once. Specimen: peripheral blood. The source of these receptors is a man at least 80 years old with COVID-19, enrolled during active disease. The CDR3 runs from the conserved cysteine through the conserved F or W. Fields, in order: CDR3 protein, CDR3 DNA, J gene, clone size, V gene, D gene. D genes are given only for firm matches. Size is stated for part of the rows, as once, few or many counts, or as a class when the clone is expanded.

CDR3: CASSSEYLETDTQYF
DNA: TGTGCCAGCAGCTCCGAATACTTGGAGACAGATACGCAGTATTTT
J: TRBJ2-3
size: -
V: TRBV5-4
D: -

CDR3: CASSYFLAAEQYF
DNA: TGTGCCAGCAGTTACTTCCTAGCGGCTGAGCAGTACTTC
J: TRBJ2-7
size: -
V: TRBV6-2/TRBV6-3
D: TRBD2

CDR3: CSVEGREDYGYTF
DNA: TGCAGCGTTGAGGGCAGGGAGGACTATGGCTACACCTTC
J: TRBJ1-2
size: -
V: TRBV29-1
D: -

CDR3: CASSQRQPHLINEKLFF
DNA: TGTGCCAGCAGTCAGCGACAGCCTCATCTCATTAATGAAAAACTGTTTTTT
J: TRBJ1-4
size: -
V: TRBV27
D: -

CDR3: CASSLRDSAETQYF
DNA: TGTGCCAGCAGCTTACGGGACAGTGCAGAGACCCAGTACTTC
J: TRBJ2-5
size: -
V: TRBV11-3
D: TRBD1

CDR3: CASSYDRGGGEKLFF
DNA: TGCGCCAGCAGCTATGACAGGGGAGGGGGAGAAAAACTGTTTTTT
J: TRBJ1-4
size: -
V: TRBV5-1
D: TRBD1

CDR3: CSASRTGDTF
DNA: TGCAGTGCTAGCCGTACAGGGGACACCTTC
J: TRBJ1-2
size: few
V: TRBV20-1
D: TRBD1

CDR3: CASSTGTSGINEQFF
DNA: TGTGCCAGTAGTACCGGGACTAGCGGGATCAATGAGCAGTTCTTC
J: TRBJ2-1
size: -
V: TRBV19
D: TRBD2

CDR3: CATSVLRSNANTGELFF
DNA: TGTGCCACCAGTGTCCTTCGGTCGAACGCGAACACCGGGGAGCTGTTTTTT
J: TRBJ2-2
size: -
V: TRBV24-1
D: -

CDR3: CASSFRGHYGYTF
DNA: TGTGCCAGCAGTTTCAGGGGACACTATGGCTACACCTTC
J: TRBJ1-2
size: -
V: TRBV28
D: -

CDR3: CASSLGVGRVSTF
DNA: TGTGCCAGCAGCTTAGGTGTGGGTCGGGTTAGCACCTTC
J: TRBJ1-2
size: -
V: TRBV7-9
D: -

CDR3: CAVRLARTGELFF
DNA: TGTGCCGTACGACTAGCCCGAACCGGGGAGCTGTTTTTT
J: TRBJ2-2
size: few
V: TRBV28
D: TRBD2

CDR3: CASSGQGPGGYTF
DNA: TGCGCCAGCAGCGGACAGGGGCCTGGGGGCTACACCTTC
J: TRBJ1-2
size: -
V: TRBV5-1
D: TRBD1

CDR3: CASSLTGVYNEQFF
DNA: TGTGCCAGCAGTCTTACAGGAGTCTACAATGAGCAGTTCTTC
J: TRBJ2-1
size: once
V: TRBV27
D: -

CDR3: CASSDDRQGDYGYTF
DNA: TGTGCCAGCAGCGATGACCGACAGGGCGACTATGGCTACACCTTC
J: TRBJ1-2
size: -
V: TRBV7-6
D: TRBD1

CDR3: CASSLSTGTINQPQHF
DNA: TGTGCCAGCAGCCTAAGCACGGGGACTATCAATCAGCCCCAGCATTTT
J: TRBJ1-5
size: -
V: TRBV7-2
D: -

CDR3: CASSFFANTGELFF
DNA: TGTGCCAGCAGTTTTTTCGCGAACACCGGGGAGCTGTTTTTT
J: TRBJ2-2
size: -
V: TRBV27
D: -

CDR3: CASSVTSGRTPETQYF
DNA: TGTGCCAGCAGCGTAACTAGCGGGAGGACACCAGAGACCCAGTACTTC
J: TRBJ2-5
size: -
V: TRBV9
D: TRBD2

CDR3: CASGGDREGGMNTEAFF
DNA: TGTGCCAGCGGTGGGGACAGGGAAGGAGGCATGAACACTGAAGCTTTCTTT
J: TRBJ1-1
size: -
V: TRBV25-1
D: TRBD1

CDR3: CASSQDELVHEQFF
DNA: TGCGCCAGCAGCCAAGATGAGCTGGTCCATGAGCAGTTCTTC
J: TRBJ2-1
size: -
V: TRBV4-1
D: -

CDR3: CATSDPDRGELFF
DNA: TGTGCCACCAGTGACCCGGACAGGGGAGAACTGTTTTTT
J: TRBJ1-4
size: few
V: TRBV24-1
D: TRBD1

CDR3: CASSYYKTVDYGYTF
DNA: TGTGCCAGCAGTTATTATAAGACAGTGGACTATGGCTACACCTTC
J: TRBJ1-2
size: -
V: TRBV6-5
D: -

CDR3: CASSLSGTPSGYNEQFF
DNA: TGTGCCAGCAGCTTATCCGGGACTCCAAGTGGGTACAATGAGCAGTTCTTC
J: TRBJ2-1
size: once
V: TRBV5-4
D: -

CDR3: CASSQAHRAVGYTF
DNA: TGTGCCAGCAGCCAAGCCCACAGGGCGGTTGGCTACACCTTC
J: TRBJ1-2
size: -
V: TRBV3-1/TRBV3-2
D: -

CDR3: CSAGGGSFYSNQPQHF
DNA: TGCAGTGCTGGTGGGGGCAGCTTTTATAGCAATCAGCCCCAGCATTTT
J: TRBJ1-5
size: -
V: TRBV20-1
D: -

CDR3: CASSPTSGTTSGQYF
DNA: TGTGCCAGCAGCCCGACCTCCGGGACTACCTCGGGGCAGTATTTT
J: TRBJ2-3
size: few
V: TRBV7-2
D: TRBD2

CDR3: CASSTLAVRYNEQFF
DNA: TGTGCCAGCAGCACACTAGCGGTACGCTACAATGAGCAGTTCTTC
J: TRBJ2-1
size: -
V: TRBV28
D: TRBD2

CDR3: CASSQGYRDQETQYF
DNA: TGTGCCAGCAGCCAAGGATACCGGGACCAAGAGACCCAGTACTTC
J: TRBJ2-5
size: -
V: TRBV3-1/TRBV3-2
D: -

CDR3: CASSISRGLSGELFF
DNA: TGTGCCAGTAGTATATCCAGGGGACTATCCGGGGAGCTGTTTTTT
J: TRBJ2-2
size: -
V: TRBV19
D: -

CDR3: CAHGQGHQPQHF
DNA: TGTGCCCACGGACAGGGACATCAGCCCCAGCATTTT
J: TRBJ1-5
size: -
V: TRBV28
D: TRBD1

CDR3: CASSRVGELFF
DNA: TGTGCCAGCAGTCGGGTCGGGGAGCTGTTTTTT
J: TRBJ2-2
size: many
V: TRBV28
D: -

CDR3: CASSQRRLGGVNEKLFF
DNA: TGCGCCAGCAGCCAGCGCAGACTTGGGGGCGTTAATGAAAAACTGTTTTTT
J: TRBJ1-4
size: -
V: TRBV4-1
D: -

CDR3: CASSQTMLASGNTIYF
DNA: TGTGCCAGCTCCCAGACAATGTTAGCGTCTGGAAACACCATATATTTT
J: TRBJ1-3
size: many
V: TRBV2
D: -

CDR3: CASSLIPGGASEQYF
DNA: TGTGCCAGCAGTTTAATCCCAGGGGGCGCATCCGAGCAGTACTTC
J: TRBJ2-7
size: -
V: TRBV28
D: TRBD1

CDR3: CASSQDLPALTEAFF
DNA: TGCGCCAGCAGCCAAGATCTACCCGCGCTCACTGAAGCTTTCTTT
J: TRBJ1-1
size: once
V: TRBV4-3
D: -

CDR3: CASRPSDRVGGGYTF
DNA: TGTGCCAGCAGGCCCTCGGACAGGGTAGGTGGTGGCTACACCTTC
J: TRBJ1-2
size: -
V: TRBV28
D: TRBD1

CDR3: CATSREVTQGAAKLFF
DNA: TGTGCCACCAGCAGAGAAGTCACACAGGGGGCTGCAAAACTGTTTTTT
J: TRBJ1-4
size: -
V: TRBV15
D: TRBD1

CDR3: CASSNVRQANTEAFF
DNA: TGCGCCAGCAGCAACGTTCGACAGGCGAACACTGAAGCTTTCTTT
J: TRBJ1-1
size: -
V: TRBV5-1
D: -

CDR3: CASSQAPRSPGEQYF
DNA: TGTGCCAGCAGCCAAGCCCCCAGGTCCCCGGGGGAGCAGTACTTC
J: TRBJ2-7
size: -
V: TRBV3-1/TRBV3-2
D: -

CDR3: CASGGTGGYTGELFF
DNA: TGTGCCAGCGGGGGGACAGGGGGCTACACCGGGGAGCTGTTTTTT
J: TRBJ2-2
size: few
V: TRBV2
D: TRBD1

CDR3: CASSSGLNTGELFF
DNA: TGTGCCAGCAGCTCGGGACTAAACACCGGGGAGCTGTTTTTT
J: TRBJ2-2
size: -
V: TRBV7-3
D: TRBD2

CDR3: CATIPPEGPMYTF
DNA: TGTGCCACTATTCCTCCGGAGGGCCCCATGTACACCTTC
J: TRBJ1-2
size: -
V: TRBV28
D: -

CDR3: CASSSPGTTNEKLFF
DNA: TGTGCCAGCAGTTCCCCGGGGACTACTAATGAAAAACTGTTTTTT
J: TRBJ1-4
size: few
V: TRBV28
D: -

CDR3: CASSSDTYNEQFF
DNA: TGTGCCAGCAGCTCGGACACCTACAATGAGCAGTTCTTC
J: TRBJ2-1
size: -
V: TRBV5-6
D: -

CDR3: CASSLGQGAPEQYF
DNA: TGCGCCAGCAGCTTGGGACAGGGGGCCCCCGAGCAGTACTTC
J: TRBJ2-7
size: -
V: TRBV5-1
D: TRBD1

CDR3: CASTPRAGDPYEQYF
DNA: TGTGCCAGCACTCCCCGCGCGGGAGATCCCTACGAGCAGTACTTC
J: TRBJ2-7
size: -
V: TRBV27
D: TRBD2

CDR3: CASSVARRGETGELFF
DNA: TGTGCCAGCAGCGTAGCTCGCAGGGGGGAAACCGGGGAGCTGTTTTTT
J: TRBJ2-2
size: -
V: TRBV9
D: -

CDR3: CASSQDVTSGKETQYF
DNA: TGCGCCAGCAGCCAGGATGTGACTAGCGGGAAAGAGACCCAGTACTTC
J: TRBJ2-5
size: -
V: TRBV4-3
D: TRBD2

CDR3: CASSIGTPYEQYF
DNA: TGTGCCAGCAGCATCGGGACACCTTACGAGCAGTACTTC
J: TRBJ2-7
size: -
V: TRBV7-2
D: -

CDR3: CASSISGSSYEQYF
DNA: TGTGCCAGCAGCATAAGCGGGAGCTCCTACGAGCAGTACTTC
J: TRBJ2-7
size: -
V: TRBV11-3
D: TRBD2

CDR3: CASSPGSGTSEYF
DNA: TGTGCCAGCAGTCCAGGTTCCGGGACTAGCGAGTACTTC
J: TRBJ2-7
size: once
V: TRBV27
D: TRBD2

CDR3: CASSLPRDSSTDTQYF
DNA: TGTGCCAGCAGTCTCCCACGGGACTCTAGCACAGATACGCAGTATTTT
J: TRBJ2-3
size: -
V: TRBV28
D: -

CDR3: CASSSDPGVYYGYTF
DNA: TGCGCCAGCAGCTCCGATCCAGGGGTCTACTATGGCTACACCTTC
J: TRBJ1-2
size: -
V: TRBV5-1
D: -

CDR3: CASIQVCTGGDQPQHF
DNA: TGCGCCAGCATCCAAGTCTGCACAGGGGGGGATCAGCCCCAGCATTTT
J: TRBJ1-5
size: -
V: TRBV23-1
D: TRBD1

CDR3: CASSLLPQGNEQYF
DNA: TGTGCCAGCAGCTTATTACCGCAGGGTAACGAGCAGTACTTC
J: TRBJ2-7
size: once
V: TRBV7-8
D: -

CDR3: CASSSRAEKLFF
DNA: TGTGCCAGCAGTTCGCGCGCGGAAAAACTGTTTTTT
J: TRBJ1-4
size: -
V: TRBV28
D: -

CDR3: CASSDRGNTEAFF
DNA: TGTGCCAGCAGCGACAGGGGGAACACTGAAGCTTTCTTT
J: TRBJ1-1
size: few
V: TRBV7-9
D: TRBD1

CDR3: CASSPLAGVADTQYF
DNA: TGTGCCAGCAGCCCCCTAGCGGGAGTAGCAGATACGCAGTATTTT
J: TRBJ2-3
size: -
V: TRBV6-5
D: TRBD2

CDR3: CASSYRDRVMAYNEQFF
DNA: TGTGCCAGCAGTTATCGGGACAGGGTGATGGCCTACAATGAGCAGTTCTTC
J: TRBJ2-1
size: -
V: TRBV6-2/TRBV6-3
D: TRBD1